This TCR beta chain originates from a study of T-cell memory formation after mild COVID-19. The overall study: The two donors had largely donor-specific TCR clusters. Overall study results and limits: Clones contracting over day 15 to 85 were CD4/CD8 balanced, with later expanders leaning CD4+. The finding that pre-infection memory included some responding clones suggested that cross-reactive memory joined.

Constant-segment primers were used for 5'RACE, and the resulting TCR alpha and TCR beta cDNA libraries carried sample barcodes and UMIs. TCRdb fed the 5' RACE reads into MiXCR, producing one record per CDR3 protein. There are some 150,000 distinct CDR3 sequences in the sample; around 25% occur only once, and roughly a quarter lies in the top ten. The CDR3 extends over 19 amino acids. This clonotype was seen a few times. As yet, its antigen is unknown. V usage is TRBV21-1 and J usage is TRBJ2-1; the table names TRBD2, a call not compared with the DNA. TRBV21-1 is a listed pseudogene. The clonotype originates from an adult woman who had mild COVID-19 (a few samples of this study predate the infection). Cell type and time point are not known. The sample was PBMCs or a T cell subset sorted from them (not recorded which). The CDR3 bases are TGTGCCAGCAGCAAAATCTTCCCTAGCGGGAGGGAGGCATACAATGAGCAGTTCTTC. Its translation is CASSKIFPSGREAYNEQFF.